The clone carrying this TCR beta chain was detected once. The sample belongs to a study of T cell clones after liver transplantation. Produced via immunoSEQ multiplex PCR; TCRdb's table is partial and in-frame only. Altogether more than 100,000 clones are present, around four fifths being singletons, with the ten largest covering approximately 3%. CDR3 length: 13 residues. The ends were cut back, 6 bases at V and 10 bases at J, with 16 bases in the middle. Germline CDR1 SGHTA, CDR2 FQGTGA. The clonotype originates from a human patient who received a liver transplant. Some of the T cells may derive from the graft donor. Sequencing was performed on CD4+ T cells from blood, taken around 48 months after liver transplant. V and J are TRBV7-3 and TRBJ2-1; tentative D call: TRBD2 (5 bases). CDR3 nucleotides: TGTGCCAGCAGGAACGGGGTAGCTGCGGAGCAGTTCTTC. It yields the protein CASRNGVAAEQFF.